This T cell receptor (beta chain) is drawn from a study of blood T cells in healthy people across ages. This clonotype was found a few times. Its antigen is as yet unknown. Primers used in a second PCR of about 6 to 11 cycles were a sample-barcoded 5' primer and a J-beta primer mix. Through a template-switch adaptor with 12 random nucleotides, each cDNA molecule received a tag. TCRdb reanalysed the 5' RACE reads using MiXCR and keeps one entry per CDR3 protein. Among hundreds of thousands of distinct CDR3 sequences listed, around two fifths were seen once. There were healthy Caucasian individuals from Russia, aged roughly 6 to 90, serving as donors. The study's findings and limits: Measured against age, TCR beta diversity per million T cells decreased in a roughly linear manner. Leaving the PBMCs unsorted stopped any conclusive comparison of naive versus antigen-experienced cells.

Sequencing was performed on blood. This sequence originates from a man aged 60-69 years in good health.

The CDR3 here is CASSPGSVLTYEQYF. For the CDR3, the DNA is TGTGCCAGCAGCCCCGGGTCAGTTTTAACCTACGAGCAGTACTTC. V is TRBV12-3 or TRBV12-4 and J is TRBJ2-7; D unclear. The CDR3 covers 15 residues. V was shortened by 6 bases and J by 2 bases, with 17 bases between the two germline ends.